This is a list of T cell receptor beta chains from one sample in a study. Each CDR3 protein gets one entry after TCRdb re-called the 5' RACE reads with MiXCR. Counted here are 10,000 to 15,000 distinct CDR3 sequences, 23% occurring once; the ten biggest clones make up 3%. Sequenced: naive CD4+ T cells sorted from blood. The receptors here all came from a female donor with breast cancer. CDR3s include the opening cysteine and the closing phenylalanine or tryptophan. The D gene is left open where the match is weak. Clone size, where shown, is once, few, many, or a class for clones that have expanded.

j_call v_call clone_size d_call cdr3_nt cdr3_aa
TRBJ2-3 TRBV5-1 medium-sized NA TGCGCCAGCAGCTTGGAATACACAGATACGCAGTATTTT CASSLEYTDTQYF
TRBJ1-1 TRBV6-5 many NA TGTGCCAGCAATCTACAGGAGAACACTGAAGCTTTCTTT CASNLQENTEAFF
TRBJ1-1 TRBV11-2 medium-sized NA TGTGCCAGCAGCTTTTCGGGGAACACTGAAGCTTTCTTT CASSFSGNTEAFF
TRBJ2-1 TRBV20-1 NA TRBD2 TGCAGTGCTAAGACTAGCGCAAGTTCCTACAATGAGCAGTTCTTC CSAKTSASSYNEQFF
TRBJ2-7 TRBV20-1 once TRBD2 TGCAGTGCTAGAGGGGAACTAGCGGGAGTAAAGTACTTC CSARGELAGVKYF
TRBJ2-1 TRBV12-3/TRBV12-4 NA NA TGTGCCAGCAGTTTGATCGGCCAAGATGGGTCGGATGAGCAGTTCTTC CASSLIGQDGSDEQFF
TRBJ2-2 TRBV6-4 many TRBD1 TGTGCCAGCAGTCCGTCAGGGGGGAACACCGGGGAGCTGTTTTTT CASSPSGGNTGELFF
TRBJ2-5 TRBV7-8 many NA TGTGCCAGCAGCTTGGGACGACCAGAAGAGACCCAGTACTTC CASSLGRPEETQYF
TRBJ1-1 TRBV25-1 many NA TGTGCCAGCACGACAGCGTTGAACACTGAAGCTTTCTTT CASTTALNTEAFF
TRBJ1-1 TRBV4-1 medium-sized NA TGCGCCAGCAGCCAAGATTGGTCGGGCACTGAAGCTTTCTTT CASSQDWSGTEAFF
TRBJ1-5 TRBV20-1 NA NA TGCAGTGCTAGAGGCGCAAGGGGAGACTACAATCAGTCCCAGCATTTT CSARGARGDYNQSQHF
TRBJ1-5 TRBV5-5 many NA TGTGCCAGCAGCGAGGATTACAGGGCCAATCAGCCCCAGCATTTT CASSEDYRANQPQHF
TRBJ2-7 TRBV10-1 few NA TGCGCCAGCAGTGAACAGCACAGCGACGAGCAGTACTTC CASSEQHSDEQYF
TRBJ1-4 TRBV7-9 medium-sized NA TGTGCCAGCACCCCGGGGGCAGCCATTAATGAAAAACTGTTTTTT CASTPGAAINEKLFF
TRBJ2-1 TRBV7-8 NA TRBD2 TGTGCCAGCAGCCCGTGGACTAGCGGGAGATGGGGGGGGTTCTTC CASSPWTSGRWGGFF
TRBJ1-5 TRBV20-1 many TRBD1 TGCAGTGCTAGAGTGGGACAGGGAGGGCAGCCCCAGCATTTT CSARVGQGGQPQHF
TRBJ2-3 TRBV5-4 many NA TGTGCCAGCAGCCCCCCCATAGGGGGGGTGGGAGATACGCAGTATTTT CASSPPIGGVGDTQYF
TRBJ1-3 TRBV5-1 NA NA TGCGCCAGCAGCTTGGGGGCCAGCTCTGGAAACACCATATATTTT CASSLGASSGNTIYF
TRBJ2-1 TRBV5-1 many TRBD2 TGCGCCAGCGGACTAGCGGGGTACAATGAGCAGTTCTTC CASGLAGYNEQFF
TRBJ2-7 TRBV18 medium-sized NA TGTGCCAGCTCACCAAACTGGGGCAACGAGCAGTACTTC CASSPNWGNEQYF
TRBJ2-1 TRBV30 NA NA TGTGCCTGGAGTGTGGGAGCTGGCGGTTCGTACAATGAGCAGTCCTTC CAWSVGAGGSYNEQSF
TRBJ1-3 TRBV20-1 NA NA TGCAGTGCTAGGAAGGGACTAGCGGGAAACACCATATATTTT CSARKGLAGNTIYF
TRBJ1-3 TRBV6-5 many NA TGTGCCAGCAGTCCCCGTCAGGGGAGCTCTGGAAACACCATATATTTT CASSPRQGSSGNTIYF
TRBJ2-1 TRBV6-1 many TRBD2 TGTGCCAGCGGGAGGGCCCTCCCCTCCTACAATGAGCAGTTCTTC CASGRALPSYNEQFF
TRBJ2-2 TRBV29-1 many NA TGCAGCGTTGAGGCGGGGGCCCCCACCGGGGAGCTGTTTTTT CSVEAGAPTGELFF
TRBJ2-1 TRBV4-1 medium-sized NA TGCGCCAGCAGCCAAGATGACAGGACCCTCTACAATGAGCAGTTCTTC CASSQDDRTLYNEQFF
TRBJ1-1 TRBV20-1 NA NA TGCAGTGCTAGTAAGGATAACACTGAAGCTTTCTTT CSASKDNTEAFF
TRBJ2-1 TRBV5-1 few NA TGCGCCAGCGCCCCTGTGGCGACGACCTCCTACAATGAGCAGTTCTTC CASAPVATTSYNEQFF
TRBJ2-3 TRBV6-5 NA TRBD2 TGTGCCAGCAGTTACTCGAAGGGACTAGCGGGAGGGGTCACGCAGTATTTT CASSYSKGLAGGVTQYF
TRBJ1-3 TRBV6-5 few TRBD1 TGTGCCAGCAGTTACTCTACAGGGGGCTCTGGAAACACCATATATTTT CASSYSTGGSGNTIYF
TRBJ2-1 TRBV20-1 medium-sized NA TGCAGTGCTAGAGATGGGTCCGAGGGTAGGCATGAGCAGTTCTTC CSARDGSEGRHEQFF
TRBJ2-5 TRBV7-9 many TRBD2 TGTGCCAGCAGCCCCCTTAGCGGGAGTAGGGAGACCCAGTACTTC CASSPLSGSRETQYF
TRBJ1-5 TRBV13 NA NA TGTGCCAGCAGCCTACAGGGTAGCAATCAGCCCCAGCATTTT CASSLQGSNQPQHF